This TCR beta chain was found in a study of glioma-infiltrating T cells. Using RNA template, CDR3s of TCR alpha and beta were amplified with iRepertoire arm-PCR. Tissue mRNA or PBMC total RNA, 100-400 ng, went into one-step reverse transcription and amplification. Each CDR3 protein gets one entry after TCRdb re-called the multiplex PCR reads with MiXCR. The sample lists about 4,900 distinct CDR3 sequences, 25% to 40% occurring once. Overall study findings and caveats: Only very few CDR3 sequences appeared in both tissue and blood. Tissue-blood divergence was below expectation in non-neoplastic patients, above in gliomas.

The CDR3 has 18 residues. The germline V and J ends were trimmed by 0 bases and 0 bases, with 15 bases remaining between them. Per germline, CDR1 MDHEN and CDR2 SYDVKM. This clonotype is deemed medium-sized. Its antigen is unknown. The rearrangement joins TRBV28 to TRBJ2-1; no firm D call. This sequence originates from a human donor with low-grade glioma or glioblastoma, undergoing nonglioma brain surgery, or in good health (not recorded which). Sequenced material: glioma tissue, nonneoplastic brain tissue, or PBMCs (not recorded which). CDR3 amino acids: CASSLWFASGSSYNEQFF. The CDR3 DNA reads TGTGCCAGCAGTTTATGGTTTGCGTCAGGAAGCTCCTACAATGAGCAGTTCTTC.